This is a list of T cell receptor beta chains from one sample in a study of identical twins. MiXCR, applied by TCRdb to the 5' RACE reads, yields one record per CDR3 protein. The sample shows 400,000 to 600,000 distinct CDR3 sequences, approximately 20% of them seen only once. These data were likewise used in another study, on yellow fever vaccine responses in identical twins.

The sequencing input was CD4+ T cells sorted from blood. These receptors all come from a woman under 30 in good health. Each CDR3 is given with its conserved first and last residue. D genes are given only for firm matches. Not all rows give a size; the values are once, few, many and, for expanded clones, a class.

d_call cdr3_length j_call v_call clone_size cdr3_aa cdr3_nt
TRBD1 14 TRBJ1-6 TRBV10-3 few CAIWPGTAAELLHF TGTGCCATATGGCCCGGGACAGCCGCAGAATTACTCCACTTT
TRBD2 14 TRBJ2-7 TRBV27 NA CASSGIGGSYEQYF TGTGCCAGCAGTGGCATCGGGGGGTCCTACGAGCAGTACTTC
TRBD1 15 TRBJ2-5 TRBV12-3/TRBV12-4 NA CASSSRQGEQETQYF TGTGCCAGCAGTTCACGACAGGGGGAGCAAGAGACCCAGTACTTC
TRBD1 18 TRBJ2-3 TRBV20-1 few CSARVRDRVSFGTDTQYF TGCAGTGCTAGAGTTCGGGACAGGGTATCCTTCGGCACAGATACGCAGTATTTT
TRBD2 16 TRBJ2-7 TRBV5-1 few CASSLGGTTASYEQYF TGCGCCAGCAGCTTGGGGGGGACTACCGCCTCCTACGAGCAGTACTTC
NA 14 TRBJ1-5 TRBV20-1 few CSAREGGSNQPQHF TGCAGTGCTAGAGAGGGAGGTAGCAATCAGCCCCAGCATTTT
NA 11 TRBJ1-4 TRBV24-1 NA CATGDREKLFF TGTGCCACCGGGGATCGGGAAAAACTGTTTTTT
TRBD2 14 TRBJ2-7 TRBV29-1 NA CSVRLAGSSYEQYF TGCAGCGTTCGTTTAGCGGGGAGCTCCTACGAGCAGTACTTC
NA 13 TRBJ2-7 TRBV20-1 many CSARRSVIYEQYF TGCAGTGCACGGCGTTCGGTAATCTACGAGCAGTACTTC
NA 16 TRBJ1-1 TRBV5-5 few CASSLAVQGLNTEAFF TGTGCCAGCAGCTTGGCCGTTCAGGGGCTGAACACTGAAGCTTTCTTT
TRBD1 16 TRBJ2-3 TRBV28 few CASSPWDSGNTDTQYF TGTGCCAGCAGTCCCTGGGACAGCGGTAACACAGATACGCAGTATTTT
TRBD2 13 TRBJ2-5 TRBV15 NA CATSRDSGRTQYF TGTGCCACCAGCAGAGATAGCGGGAGGACCCAGTACTTC
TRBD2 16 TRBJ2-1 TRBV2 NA CASSDWTSGGYNEQFF TGTGCCAGCAGTGACTGGACTAGCGGGGGATACAATGAGCAGTTCTTC
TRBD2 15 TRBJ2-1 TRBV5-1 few CASSFGGGAYNEQFF TGCGCCAGCAGCTTCGGCGGGGGGGCCTACAATGAGCAGTTCTTC
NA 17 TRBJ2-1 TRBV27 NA CASSTSFGGKIHNEQFF NA
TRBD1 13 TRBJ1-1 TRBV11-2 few CASSQDRAAEAFF TGTGCCAGCAGCCAGGACAGGGCCGCTGAAGCTTTCTTT